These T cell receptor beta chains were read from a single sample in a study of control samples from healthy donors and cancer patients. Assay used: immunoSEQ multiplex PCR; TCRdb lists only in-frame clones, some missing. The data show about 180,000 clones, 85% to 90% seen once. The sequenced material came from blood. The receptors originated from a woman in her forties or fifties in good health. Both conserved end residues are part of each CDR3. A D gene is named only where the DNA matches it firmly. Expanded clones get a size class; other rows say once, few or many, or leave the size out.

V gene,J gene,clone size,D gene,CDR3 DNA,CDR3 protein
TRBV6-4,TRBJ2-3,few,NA,TGTGCCAGCAGTGGAGTCGGGAGCTCAGATACGCAGTATTTT,CASSGVGSSDTQYF
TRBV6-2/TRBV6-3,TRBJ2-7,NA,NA,TGTGCCAGCAGCCCCTGGCGGGTAGGCTACGAGCAGTACTTC,CASSPWRVGYEQYF
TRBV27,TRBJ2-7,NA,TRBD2,TGTGCCAGCAGTCCCCGGGGTAGCGGGAGGGTATACGAGCAGTACTTC,CASSPRGSGRVYEQYF
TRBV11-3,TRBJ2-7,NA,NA,TGTGCCAGCAGCTTAGCCGCGACACGTTTTGGAGAGCAGTACTTC,CASSLAATRFGEQYF
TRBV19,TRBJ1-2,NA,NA,TGTGCCAGTAGTCCCCCTGGCAGGGGCTATGGCTACACCTTC,CASSPPGRGYGYTF
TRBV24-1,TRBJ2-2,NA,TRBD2,TGTGCCACCAGTTCGGCGGGAGAATGGAGCGGGGAGCTGTTTTTT,CATSSAGEWSGELFF
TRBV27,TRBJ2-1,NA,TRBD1,TGTGCCAGCAGTCCGTGGACAGGGGGAACCCTAAGCAAAAACAATGAGCAGTTCTTC,CASSPWTGGTLSKNNEQFF
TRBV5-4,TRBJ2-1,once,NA,TGTGCCAGCAGCTTAAACCCGTCAGGCATGGGAGAGCAGTTCTTC,CASSLNPSGMGEQFF
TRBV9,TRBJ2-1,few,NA,TGTGCCAGCAGCGTTTCTACGGGTTCGGGGAATGAGCAGTTCTTC,CASSVSTGSGNEQFF
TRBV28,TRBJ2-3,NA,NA,TGTGCCAGCAATCGGATAGGACGGACAGATACGCAGTATTTT,CASNRIGRTDTQYF
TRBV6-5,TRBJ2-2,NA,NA,TGTGCCAGCTTTGGGGCGGGTTGGACCGGGGAGCTGTTTTTT,CASFGAGWTGELFF
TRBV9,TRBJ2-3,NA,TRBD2,TGTGCCAGCAGCGTTAGCGGGGCCACAGATACGCAGTATTTT,CASSVSGATDTQYF
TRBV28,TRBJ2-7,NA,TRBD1,TGTGCCAGCAGTGCCCCGGGACAGGGACTATACGAGCAGTACTTC,CASSAPGQGLYEQYF
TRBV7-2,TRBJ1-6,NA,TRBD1,TGTGCCAGCAGCTCCCAGGGGGCAGGGAATTCACCCCTCCACTTT,CASSSQGAGNSPLHF
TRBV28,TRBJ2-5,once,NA,TGTGCCAGCAGTTTGACCCGGGCCCCGACGCAAGAGACCCAGTACTTC,CASSLTRAPTQETQYF
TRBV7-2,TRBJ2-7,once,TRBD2,TGTGCCAGCAGCTCCCGGACTAGCGGGAGGGCTGGCGAGCAGTACTTC,CASSSRTSGRAGEQYF
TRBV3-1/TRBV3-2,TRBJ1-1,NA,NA,TGTGCCAGCAGCCAAGGCCCAGGGGCTTTCTTT,CASSQGPGAFF
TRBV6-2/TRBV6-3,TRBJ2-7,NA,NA,TGTGCCAGCAGTTACGGTAATGTAGGACAAACCTACGAGCAGTACTTC,CASSYGNVGQTYEQYF
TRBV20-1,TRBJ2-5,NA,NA,TGCAGTACAAAGTTACAAGAGACCCAGTACTTC,CSTKLQETQYF
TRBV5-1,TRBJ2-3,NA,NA,TGCGCCAGCAGCTTGGAGAGAAGCACAGATACGCAGTATTTT,CASSLERSTDTQYF
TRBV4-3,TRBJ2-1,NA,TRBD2,TGCGCCAGCAGCCAAGAGCCAGCGGGGTACAATGAGCAGTTCTTC,CASSQEPAGYNEQFF
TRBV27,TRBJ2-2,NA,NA,TGTGCCAGCAGTCCGGCGCGCGCCGGGGAGCTGTTTTTT,CASSPARAGELFF
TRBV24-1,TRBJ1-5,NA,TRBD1,TGTGCCACCAGTGATTCCCCGGGGTCCAGGGGGCAGCCCCAGCATTTT,CATSDSPGSRGQPQHF
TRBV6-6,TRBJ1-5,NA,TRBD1,TGTGCCAGCAGTTACTCGATGGGACAGATTCCTTGGCCCCAGCATTTT,CASSYSMGQIPWPQHF
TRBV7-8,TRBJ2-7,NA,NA,TGTGCCAGCAGCAACCAGGTCCGGTCCCTCTCCTACGAGCAGTACTTC,CASSNQVRSLSYEQYF
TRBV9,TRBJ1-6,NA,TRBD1,TGTGCCAGCAGCGTCCCCTCCGGGACAGGAAATTCACCCCTCCACTTT,CASSVPSGTGNSPLHF